This entry describes one TCR beta chain. This record comes from a study of PD-L1 blockade in urothelial cancer. The wider study: Male patients with bladder-origin urothelial cancer numbered about 90% of the 29. Blood samples had a median of about 150,000 T cells.

CDR1 is MDHEN, CDR2 SYDVKM, per germline. Trimming left V 5 bases short and J 9 bases short, with 29 bases between. The CDR3 length is 18 residues. Time point specified: pretreatment peripheral blood. Clones were sequenced by immunoSEQ multiplex PCR, and TCRdb holds only the in-frame ones, with some missing. The sample carries 100,000 to 150,000 clones, roughly 84% recorded once. The sample consisted of PBMCs, taken around atezolizumab (anti-PD-L1) treatment. V is TRBV28 and J is TRBJ2-1, with D tentatively TRBD1 (5 bases). The sequence came from a man aged 50-59 years with urothelial cancer. CDR3 amino acids: CASSTRYRDSLRFGEQFF. The CDR3 coding sequence is TGTGCCAGCAGTACCCGATACCGTGACAGTTTGCGGTTTGGTGAGCAGTTCTTC.